This TCR beta chain was found in a study of T cell changes during pregnancy in multiple sclerosis. The V and J ends lost 5 bases and 6 bases respectively, with 13 bases between them. This CDR3 is 14 amino acids long. Per germline, CDR1 KGHSH and CDR2 LQKENI. Sequenced by immunoSEQ multiplex PCR; TCRdb stores in-frame clones only, minus some. The repertoire holds 35,000 to 40,000 clones, with approximately 90% as singletons. The source was CD4+ T cells from peripheral blood mononuclear cells, collected in the third trimester of pregnancy. The clonotype originates from a female donor with multiple sclerosis, enrolled in a pregnancy study. The chain has TRBV18 and TRBJ2-2; D uncertain. The CDR3 region has the DNA TGTGCCAGCTCAAGAGACTCCGTTCCCGGGGAGCTGTTTTTT. Residues: CASSRDSVPGELFF.